Below are 15 T cell receptor beta chains sequenced from a single sample in a study of tumor and adjacent non-tumor tissue in lung cancer. This sample's RNA came from whole unsorted tissue. The library came from three nested PCR rounds adapted from ARM-PCR protocols. TCRdb reprocessed the multiplex PCR reads via MiXCR and lists one record per CDR3 protein. The sample shows fewer than 85,000 distinct CDR3 sequences, 77% of them seen only once. The sample taken for sequencing was lung tumor tissue. Receptors were obtained from a woman in her forties or fifties with non-small cell lung cancer.

The chain links TRBV6-1 to TRBJ2-1; TRBD2 aligns across 8 bases. The CDR3 has 16 amino acids. The junction had 15 bases not matched to a gene; V was cut back by 7 bases and J by 7 bases. Germline V gene lookup returns CDR1 MNHNS and CDR2 SASEGT. CDR3 loop: CASTPLHGRGSNEQFF. The CDR3 nucleotides read TGTGCCAGCACCCCATTACACGGGAGGGGTTCTAATGAGCAGTTCTTC.

This clonotype was recorded many times. The chain uses TRBV5-1 and TRBJ2-5, with D maybe TRBD1 (6 bases). Trimming pared 1 base from V and 4 bases from J, leaving 20 bases between. CDR3 length equals 17 residues. Germline lookup yields CDR1 SGHRS and CDR2 YFSETQ. Here the CDR3 DNA reads TGCGCCAGCAGCTTGCATGGGGGCGGGTGGTCCCCAGAGACCCAGTACTTC. Its translation: CASSLHGGGWSPETQYF.

With respect to this clonotype: Germline and junction disagree at one end, which may indicate a read error. CDR3 sequence reads: CASRNGVSNQPLHF. The CDR3 DNA reads as TGTGCCAGCAGAAACGGGGTGAGCAATCAGCCCCTGCATTTT. V gene TRBV6-1 combines with J gene TRBJ1-5; no clear D gene. CDR3 length: 14 amino acids. Germline CDR1 reads MNHNS; CDR2 reads SASEGT.

The chain links TRBV6-2 or TRBV6-3 to TRBJ2-1; 8 positions agree with TRBD2. With V trimmed by 6 bases and J by 12 bases, 16 bases remained unmatched. The germline gives CDR1 MNHEY, CDR2 SVGEGT. CDR3 length: 15 amino acids. Here the CDR3 DNA reads TGTGCCAGCAGCGCCGGGACTAGTGGGATTTTTGGGCAGTTCTTC. It codes for CASSAGTSGIFGQFF.

In regard to this clonotype: Its ends do not fully match the called genes, so a read error is possible. The chain links TRBV11-2 to TRBJ1-2; 7 bases are a match to TRBD1. The germline V gene has CDR1 SGHAT and CDR2 FQNNGV. The CDR3 is 15 residues long. The chain's CDR3 is CASSLSQGVDYGYTF. CDR3 DNA sequence: TGTGCAAGCAGCTTAAGTCAGGGGGTGGACTATGGCTACACCTTC. Looking up the rest from reference TRBV11-2 and TRBJ1-2 gives the full variable domain: EAGVAQSPRYKIIEKRQSVAFWCNPISGHATLYWYQQILGQGPKLLIQFQNNGVVDDSQLPKDRFSAERLKGVDSTLKIQPAKLEDSAVYLCASSLSQGVDYGYTFGSGTRLTVV.

This clonotype was observed many times. J is TRBJ1-4 and V is TRBV5-4, with D maybe TRBD1 (6 bases). V was clipped by 3 bases and J by 0 bases, with 9 bases between them. The CDR3 contains 15 residues. The germline V gene has CDR1 SGHNT and CDR2 YYREEE (reference sequence). The chain's CDR3 is CASSSQGPTNEKLFF. CDR3 in DNA: TGTGCCAGCAGCTCACAGGGTCCAACTAATGAAAAACTGTTTTTT. The full variable domain, completed using reference TRBV5-4 and TRBJ1-4, is ETGVTQSPTHLIKTRGQQVTLRCSSQSGHNTVSWYQQALGQGPQFIFQYYREEENGRGNFPPRFSGLQFPNYSSELNVNALELDDSALYLCASSSQGPTNEKLFFGSGTQLSVL.

On this clonotype itself: The junction and the germline gene differ at one end; a read error may be behind it. The chain links TRBV6-2 or TRBV6-3 to TRBJ2-1; 7 bases fit TRBD1. The CDR3 is 15 amino acids. Germline-derived CDR1 and CDR2 are MNHEY and SVGEGT. The CDR3 reads CASNPRDSSYKEQFF. The CDR3, as DNA: TGTGCCAGCAACCCCCGGGACAGCTCCTACAAAGAGCAGTTCTTC.

As for this clonotype: One end of the junction does not line up with germline, which may come from a read error. J is TRBJ2-5 and V is TRBV4-2, with D perhaps TRBD1 or TRBD2 (5 bases each). Germline V gene data show CDR1 as LGHNA and CDR2 as YNFKEQ. The CDR3 is 17 residues long. CDR3 protein: CASSQERRDVLVETQYF. The CDR3 DNA follows: TGTGCCAGCAGCCAGGAACGCCGGGACGTCCTGGTAGAGACCCAATACTTC.

The chain recombines TRBV29-1 with TRBJ2-7; TRBD2 might be the D (5 bases). The germline V gene encodes CDR1 SQVTM and CDR2 ANQGSEA. This CDR3 comprises 12 residues. V dropped 6 bases and J dropped 3 bases, with 12 bases sitting between them. The chain's CDR3 is CSVEAPYYEQYF. CDR3 bases: TGCAGCGTGGAGGCGCCGTACTACGAGCAGTACTTC.

The chain couples TRBV6-6 to TRBJ1-5, with a tentative D call TRBD1 (5 bases). V gave up 11 bases and J gave up 7 bases, with 18 bases separating them. CDR1 is MNHNY, CDR2 SVGAGI, per germline (reference sequence). The CDR3 covers 13 residues. CDR3 DNA sequence: TGTGCCGGCAATTACGGGGGAGGCCAGCCCCAGCATTTT. This sequence encodes CAGNYGGGQPQHF.

Comments on this clonotype: A read error may account for a junction end that differs from germline. The V and J genes are TRBV4-1 and TRBJ1-5; no reliable D call. Germline lookup yields CDR1 MGHRA and CDR2 YSYEKL. The CDR3 runs to 15 residues. CDR3 in amino acids: CTSSQVSGSNQPQHF. CDR3 sequence (DNA): TGCACCAGCAGCCAAGTTTCGGGGTCCAATCAGCCCCAGCATTTT.

With respect to this clonotype: One end of the junction is discordant with germline, which a read error may explain. This chain joins TRBV4-1 and TRBJ2-1; 8 bases map to TRBD2. CDR3 length: 15 residues. Germline V lookup: CDR1 MGHRA, CDR2 YSYEKL. The CDR3 loop is CASSQEGLVYNEQFF. The CDR3 coding sequence is TGCGCCAGCAGCCAAGAGGGACTAGTCTACAATGAACAGTTCTTC.

Notes on this clonotype: This may arise from a read error, as a much more abundant clone is one base away. V gene TRBV20-1 combines with J gene TRBJ2-1, with 7 bases that match TRBD2. The CDR3 covers 15 residues. Germline lookup yields CDR1 DFQATT and CDR2 SNEGSKA (reference sequence). DNA of the CDR3: TGCAGTGCTAGAGGCTTCCAGCGGGGCTACAATGAGCGGTTCTTC. Amino acids: CSARGFQRGYNERFF.

Regarding this clonotype: The junction does not match germline at one end; this may be a read error. The genes are TRBV5-4 and TRBJ2-3; 7 bases are shared with TRBD1. There are 15 residues in the CDR3. Per the germline V gene, CDR1 is SGHNT and CDR2 is YYREEE (reference sequence). The CDR3 reads CANSFRTGATDTQYF. CDR3 coding DNA: TGTGCCAACAGCTTCCGTACAGGGGCGACAGATACGCAGTATTTT.

Turning to this clonotype: As the CDR3 is not closed by the conserved phenylalanine or tryptophan, this likely results from a read error. The chain carries TRBV29-1 and TRBJ1-1; no definite D call. The germline V gene encodes CDR1 SQVTM and CDR2 ANQGSEA. CDR3 length: 13 amino acids. This CDR3 is CTVGRPMITEAFV. CDR3 DNA sequence: TGCACCGTTGGCCGGCCTATGATCACTGAAGCTTTCGTT.